This T cell receptor (beta chain) stems from a study of cytomegalovirus exposure and HLA in healthy donors. CDR1 and CDR2 from the germline V gene are LNHDA and SQIVND (reference sequence). The CDR3 is made up of 19 amino acids. Trimming cost V 6 bases and J 0 bases; bases outside gene matches: 12. It was with 60 Vbeta and 13 Jbeta primers that the PCR ran. Assay: immunoSEQ multiplex PCR; the TCRdb copy retains only in-frame clones and omits some. The sample yields about 170,000 clones, roughly 76% seen once. As regards this clone: Its target is not known.

Study results and limitations: About 87% or about 30% of the time was how often most TCR beta V segments were productive, according to an earlier analysis. As confirmed in vitro, three CMV-associated chains were specific for CMV antigens.

The receptor comes from a woman between 18 and 29 years old in good health and CMV-seropositive. Sequences were obtained from PBMCs. This sequence joins TRBV19 and TRBJ2-6, with 9 nucleotides matching TRBD1. Here the CDR3 reads CASRRITGQGRSGANVLTF. The CDR3 region has the DNA TGTGCCAGTAGACGGATTACGGGACAGGGTCGCTCTGGGGCCAACGTCCTGACTTTC.